The 26 T cell receptor beta chains presented below share a single source sample, sequenced in a study of CD8 T cells in Susac syndrome. Roughly 0.45 to 1 ug RNA was reverse transcribed with random hexamers. TCRdb reprocessed the immunoSEQ multiplex PCR reads with MiXCR, giving one entry per CDR3 protein. The data contain 200,000 to 250,000 distinct CDR3 sequences, about 94% of them singletons. Sequencing input: CD4+ T cells from PBMCs. The receptors stem from a human donor with Susac syndrome.

J is TRBJ2-5 and V is TRBV20-1; 9 bases line up with TRBD2. CDR3 size: 13 residues. Germline V gene data show CDR1 as DFQATT and CDR2 as SNEGSKA (reference sequence). V dropped 5 bases and J dropped 1; count of bases not matched to a gene: 2. CDR3: CSAVAGAQETQYF. For the CDR3, the DNA is TGCAGTGCTGTAGCGGGGGCCCAAGAGACCCAGTACTTC.

CDR3 region: CAWRTRTRGNSPLHF. For the CDR3, the DNA is TGTGCCTGGAGGACCCGGACAAGGGGGAATTCACCCCTCCACTTT. The V gene is TRBV30, the J gene TRBJ1-6; a possible D gene is TRBD1 (6 bases). The CDR3 has 15 residues. CDR1 and CDR2 from the germline V gene are GTSNPN and SVGIG (reference sequence). V lost 3 bases and J lost 7, with 16 bases in between.

This rearrangement joins TRBV6-5 to TRBJ2-5; 8 bases agree with TRBD1. The junction had 17 bases not matched to a gene; V was cut back by 4 bases and J by 1 base. The germline CDR1 and CDR2 sequences are MNHEY and SVGAGI. This CDR3 has 19 residues. The CDR3 protein is CASSLFGGPTGGSQETQYF. CDR3 coding DNA: TGTGCCAGCAGTTTATTCGGGGGTCCTACAGGGGGATCCCAAGAGACCCAGTACTTC.

The rearrangement uses TRBV3-1 and TRBJ2-1; perhaps D is TRBD1 or TRBD2 (5 bases each). Trimming pared 6 bases from V and 3 bases from J, leaving 12 bases between. Germline V gives CDR1 LGHDT, CDR2 YNNKEL (reference sequence). CDR3 length: 14 amino acids. The CDR3 DNA reads TGTGCCAGCAGTCCCGACAGCGGCTACAATGAGCAGTTCTTC. Protein sequence: CASSPDSGYNEQFF.

This clonotype came up once. CDR3 protein: CSASDRAGQPQHF. Here the CDR3 DNA reads TGCAGTGCTTCGGACAGGGCTGGTCAGCCCCAGCATTTT. This chain uses TRBV20-1 with TRBJ1-5, with 8 bases that match TRBD1. The CDR3 is 13 amino acids. Germline values: CDR1 DFQATT, CDR2 SNEGSKA (reference sequence). V was pared by 5 bases and J by 6 bases, with 6 bases of the junction left unmatched.

The gene calls are TRBV30 and TRBJ1-1; 9 nucleotides match TRBD1. V shed 4 bases and J 11 bases; nucleotides not matched to a gene: 11. In germline, CDR1 is GTSNPN, CDR2 SVGIG (reference sequence). The CDR3 runs to 13 residues. Here the CDR3 DNA reads TGTGCCTGGATCCTGACAGGGGGGATGACGGCTTTCTTT. It translates to CAWILTGGMTAFF.

The chain carries TRBV29-1 and TRBJ2-3; no firm D call. Per germline, CDR1 SQVTM and CDR2 ANQGSEA. CDR3 length: 13 residues. The germline V and J ends were trimmed by 1 base and 2 bases, with 7 bases remaining between them. CDR3 sequence reads: CSVEGANTDTQYF. The CDR3 bases are TGCAGCGTTGAAGGGGCCAACACAGATACGCAGTATTTT.

The rearrangement uses TRBV10-3 and TRBJ2-4, with D possibly matching TRBD1 (5 bases). The CDR3 is 15 amino acids. The germline V gene has CDR1 ENHRY and CDR2 SYGVKD. V lost 0 bases and J lost 5, with 11 bases in between. The CDR3 coding sequence is TGTGCCATCAGTGAGTCGATCCAGGGCGAAAACATTCAGTACTTC. This codes for CAISESIQGENIQYF.

This rearrangement joins TRBV5-1 to TRBJ2-7; D possibly corresponds to TRBD1 (5 bases). Trimming removed 1 base at V and 0 bases at J, with 8 bases between. Germline V CDR1 and CDR2: SGHRS, YFSETQ. CDR3 length: 14 amino acids. In DNA form, the CDR3 reads TGCGCCAGCAGCTTGCTTCAGGGCTCCTACGAGCAGTACTTC. Amino acid sequence: CASSLLQGSYEQYF.

CDR3 bases: TGTGCCAGCAGTTACCCTCAGGTGGGCAATCAGCCCCAGCATTTT. It translates to CASSYPQVGNQPQHF. This sequence joins TRBV6-2 or TRBV6-3 and TRBJ1-5; D is undetermined. This CDR3 has 15 residues. V lost 2 bases and J lost 2, with 10 bases in between. Germline CDR1 MNHEY, CDR2 SVGEGT.

V and J are TRBV30 and TRBJ2-3; D is unclear. The V end was cut by 2 bases, the J end by 11 bases, with 11 bases between. Germline V gene lookup returns CDR1 GTSNPN and CDR2 SVGIG (reference sequence). The CDR3 is made up of 11 amino acids. CDR3 protein: CAWSPRLGQYF. Written as DNA, the CDR3 is TGTGCCTGGAGTCCACGGTTAGGGCAGTATTTT.

This chain joins TRBV9 and TRBJ2-1; a possible D gene is TRBD2 (7 bases). Germline V gene data show CDR1 as SGDLS and CDR2 as YYNGEE. The CDR3 extends over 17 amino acids. The ends were cut back, 0 bases at V and 4 bases at J, with 17 bases in the middle. In DNA form, the CDR3 reads TGTGCCAGCAGCGTAGGAGGGGGGGACTATTCTTACAATGAGCAGTTCTTC. Protein: CASSVGGGDYSYNEQFF.

V gene TRBV11-2 combines with J gene TRBJ2-3, with D unclear. The V gene lost 2 bases and the J gene lost 6 bases, with 6 bases spanning the gap. Germline CDR1 is SGHAT and CDR2 is FQNNGV. This CDR3 region has 12 residues. The CDR3 nucleotides read TGTGCCAGCAGCTTAAGTCAGGATACGCAGTATTTT. Translation: CASSLSQDTQYF. Looking up the rest from reference TRBV11-2 and TRBJ2-3 gives the full variable domain: EAGVAQSPRYKIIEKRQSVAFWCNPISGHATLYWYQQILGQGPKLLIQFQNNGVVDDSQLPKDRFSAERLKGVDSTLKIQPAKLEDSAVYLCASSLSQDTQYFGPGTRLTVL.

This clonotype was observed a single time. The chain couples TRBV7-2 to TRBJ1-2, with TRBD1 as a possible D gene (6 bases). The germline CDR1 and CDR2 sequences are SGHTA and FQGNSA. The CDR3 loop spans 14 amino acids. V was shortened by 8 bases and J by 7 bases, with 20 bases between the two germline ends. The CDR3 DNA reads as TGTGCCAGCGGACCACAGGGAATGGGTCCTGGCTACACCTTC. Residues: CASGPQGMGPGYTF. The whole variable domain, remainder taken from reference TRBV7-2 and TRBJ1-2, is GAGVSQSPSNKVTEKGKDVELRCDPISGHTALYWYRQSLGQGLEFLIYFQGNSAPDKSGLPSDRFSAERTGGSVSTLTIQRTQQEDSAVYLCASGPQGMGPGYTFGSGTRLTVV.

This chain joins TRBV15 and TRBJ1-2, with D possibly TRBD1 on 5 matching bases. The CDR3 consists of 17 residues. Germline-derived CDR1 and CDR2 are LNHNV and YYDKDF (reference sequence). V lost 3 bases to trimming and J lost 3 bases, with 20 bases between them. In DNA, the CDR3 is TGTGCCACCAGCAGCGGGTCGAGGGGTCGCGTCGACTATGGCTACACCTTC. Protein sequence: CATSSGSRGRVDYGYTF.

The CDR3 region has the DNA TGCAGCACCGGACAGCCAAATGGCTACACCTTC. Its protein product is CSTGQPNGYTF. The chain carries TRBV29-1 and TRBJ1-2, with D perhaps TRBD1 (6 bases). Germline V gene sequence: CDR1 SQVTM, CDR2 ANQGSEA. The CDR3 loop spans 11 amino acids. V gave up 8 bases and J gave up 6 bases, with 13 bases separating them.

The chain employs TRBV5-4 and TRBJ2-3, with 7 bases matching TRBD1. With 10 bases clipped from V and 4 bases from J, the junction kept 18 bases outside the gene matches. Per the germline V gene, CDR1 is SGHNT and CDR2 is YYREEE (reference sequence). The CDR3 contains 16 residues. Here the CDR3 DNA reads TGTGCCTCCAGCTTGGAAAGGGGGCCAGTAGCAGATACGCAGTATTTT. Translation gives CASSLERGPVADTQYF.

The rearrangement links TRBV7-8 to TRBJ2-7; 9 nucleotides align to TRBD1. Per germline, CDR1 SGHVS and CDR2 FQNEAQ. This CDR3 region has 15 residues. With 6 bases clipped from V and 0 bases from J, the junction kept 6 bases outside the gene matches. CDR3 amino acids: CASRSDRGSSYEQYF. The CDR3 DNA reads TGTGCCAGCAGGTCCGACAGGGGGAGCTCCTACGAGCAGTACTTC.

This sequence joins TRBV11-2 and TRBJ2-1; D possibly corresponds to TRBD2 (5 bases). The germline V gene encodes CDR1 SGHAT and CDR2 FQNNGV. CDR3 size: 15 residues. The ends were cut back, 1 base at V and 4 bases at J, with 11 bases in the middle. The CDR3 DNA follows: TGTGCCAGCAGCTTAGGTGCGGGCCGGTACAATGAGCAGTTCTTC. Residues: CASSLGAGRYNEQFF.

V and J are TRBV5-1 and TRBJ2-7; the match to TRBD1 covers 8 bases. CDR3 length equals 15 residues. The germline gives CDR1 SGHRS, CDR2 YFSETQ. V dropped 0 bases and J dropped 4; count of bases not matched to a gene: 6. This CDR3 is CASSLAPDREYEQYF. Here the CDR3 DNA reads TGCGCCAGCAGCTTGGCCCCGGACAGGGAGTACGAGCAGTACTTC.

The chain recombines TRBV6-5 with TRBJ2-7, with TRBD1 matching 7 bases. Trimming removed 2 bases from V and 0 bases from J; junction bases left unmatched: 4. Germline V CDR1 and CDR2: MNHEY, SVGAGI. The CDR3 contains 15 residues. CDR3 in DNA: TGTGCCAGCAGTTACCCCGGGACAGCCTCCTACGAGCAGTACTTC. This encodes CASSYPGTASYEQYF.

V gene TRBV5-4 combines with J gene TRBJ2-7, with D perhaps TRBD1 (6 bases). Germline V gene data show CDR1 as SGHNT and CDR2 as YYREEE (reference sequence). This CDR3 is 14 amino acids long. V was clipped by 5 bases and J by 0 bases, with 12 bases between them. CDR3 sequence: CASSMDRFSYEQYF. The CDR3 nucleotides read TGTGCCAGCAGTATGGACAGATTCTCCTACGAGCAGTACTTC.

The CDR3 protein is CSARDHGSGVQTQYF. CDR3 nucleotide sequence: TGCAGTGCTAGAGATCACGGTAGCGGGGTGCAGACCCAGTACTTC. The V call is TRBV20-1, the J call TRBJ2-5; TRBD2 matches 8 bases. The CDR3 runs to 15 residues. Germline CDR1 reads DFQATT; CDR2 reads SNEGSKA (reference sequence). Losses at the gene ends were 0 bases for V and 6 bases for J; bases not matched to a gene: 9.

This clonotype occurred once. This chain links TRBV4-3 with TRBJ1-4, with D hard to call. V dropped 0 bases and J dropped 5 bases, with 10 bases sitting between them. From germline, CDR1 is LGHNA and CDR2 YSLEER. This CDR3 is built from 15 residues. The CDR3 DNA follows: TGCGCCAGCAGCCAAGATCATAATGGGAATGAAAAACTGTTTTTT. Translating gives CASSQDHNGNEKLFF.

The chain joins TRBV4-2 to TRBJ2-1, with a weak D call TRBD1 (5 bases). The germline V and J ends were trimmed by 1 base and 6 bases, with 10 bases remaining between them. Germline CDR1 is LGHNA and CDR2 is YNFKEQ. The CDR3 contains 14 residues. The CDR3 nucleotides read TGTGCCAGCAGCCAAGCTGGGGCTGCCAATGAGCAGTTCTTC. Its protein is CASSQAGAANEQFF.

As for this clonotype: One end of the junction does not line up with germline, which may come from a read error. The chain's CDR3 is CAGSDRRNTEAFF. CDR3 coding DNA: TGTGCCGGGAGCGACAGAAGGAACACTGAAGCTTTCTTT. This chain uses TRBV30 with TRBJ1-1; D is perhaps TRBD1 (5 bases). Germline loops: CDR1 GTSNPN, CDR2 SVGIG (reference sequence). The CDR3 covers 13 residues.